Given below is one T cell receptor (beta chain) in context. Its antigen is currently unknown. The PCR had 60 Vbeta and 13 Jbeta primers. TCRdb keeps only in-frame clones here, not all; method: immunoSEQ multiplex PCR. The sample holds tens of thousands of clones, 65% to 80% seen once. Germline loops: CDR1 SNHLY, CDR2 FYNNEI. Trimming pared 6 bases from V and 0 bases from J, leaving 9 bases between. This CDR3 comprises 14 residues. This sample is part of a study of cytomegalovirus exposure and HLA in healthy donors. General observations from the study: A few CMV-associated chains were confirmed in vitro to be specific for CMV antigens. A later analysis by the authors found several of the most significant clusters apparently linked to common viral pathogens. Later analysis demonstrated an association between a missense DCLRE1C variant and TCR beta V- and J-gene trimming.

This rearrangement joins TRBV2 to TRBJ1-3; a weak D match, TRBD1 (5 bases). The sample was PBMCs. This sequence was found in a male donor in good health and CMV-seropositive. The CDR3 loop reads CASSAGISGNTIYF. The CDR3 coding sequence is TGTGCCAGCAGCGCAGGGATCTCTGGAAACACCATATATTTT. The complete variable domain, with remaining parts taken from reference TRBV2 and TRBJ1-3, reads EPEVTQTPSHQVTQMGQEVILRCVPISNHLYFYWYRQILGQKVEFLVSFYNNEISEKSEIFDDQFSVERPDGSNFTLKIRSTKLEDSAMYFCASSAGISGNTIYFGEGSWLTVV.